The sequence of this TCR beta chain was determined in a study of human T cells and chemical hapten exposure. This CDR3 spans 12 amino acids. The germline gives CDR1 SQVTM, CDR2 ANQGSEA. V was cut by 5 bases and J by 2 bases, with 10 bases left in between. The library tagged individual cDNA molecules with unique molecular identifiers. TCRdb fed the RACE reads into MiXCR, producing one record per CDR3 protein. The sample has around 380,000 distinct CDR3 sequences; roughly 4.8% are singletons. Many counts were recorded for this clonotype. The time point is: patch test 1, 2 weeks after DPC sensitization. Regarding treatment: therapeutic diphenylcyclopropenone sensitization with weekly scalp DPC. Each patch test followed a blood draw.

This receptor was taken from a woman aged 45 to 65 with alopecia areata. Some clones in this sample may be carry-over from other donors' samples. This chain joins TRBV29-1 and TRBJ2-7; D perhaps matches TRBD1 (5 bases). Sample: whole blood, taken in connection with sensitization to the hapten diphenylcyclopropenone (DPC). The CDR3 DNA is TGCAGCGTTCGGACACAGACCTACGAGCAGTACTTC. The encoded protein is CSVRTQTYEQYF.